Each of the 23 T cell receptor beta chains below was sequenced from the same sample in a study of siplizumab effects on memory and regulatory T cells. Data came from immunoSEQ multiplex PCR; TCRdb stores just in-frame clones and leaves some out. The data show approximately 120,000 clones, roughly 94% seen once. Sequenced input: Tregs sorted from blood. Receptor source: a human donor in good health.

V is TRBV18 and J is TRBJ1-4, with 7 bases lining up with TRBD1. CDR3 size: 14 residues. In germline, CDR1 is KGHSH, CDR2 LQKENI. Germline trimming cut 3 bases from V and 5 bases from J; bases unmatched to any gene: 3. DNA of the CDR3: TGTGCCAGCTCACCTTGGACAGGCAATGAAAAACTGTTTTTT. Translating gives CASSPWTGNEKLFF. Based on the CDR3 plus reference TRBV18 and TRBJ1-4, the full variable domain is NAGVMQNPRHLVRRRGQEARLRCSPMKGHSHVYWYRQLPEEGLKFMVYLQKENIIDESGMPKERFSAEFPKEGPSILRIQQVVRGDSAAYFCASSPWTGNEKLFFGSGTQLSVL.

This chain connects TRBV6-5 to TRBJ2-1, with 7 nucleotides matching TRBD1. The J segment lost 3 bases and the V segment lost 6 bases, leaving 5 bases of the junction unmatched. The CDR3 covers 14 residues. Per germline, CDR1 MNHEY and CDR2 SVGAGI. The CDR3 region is CASSPGQNYNEQFF. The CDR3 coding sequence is TGTGCCAGCAGCCCGGGACAGAACTACAATGAGCAGTTCTTC.

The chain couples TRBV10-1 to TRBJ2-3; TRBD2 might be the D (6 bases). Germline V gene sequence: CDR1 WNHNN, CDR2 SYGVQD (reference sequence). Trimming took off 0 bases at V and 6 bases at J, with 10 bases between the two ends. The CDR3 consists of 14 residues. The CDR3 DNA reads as TGCGCCAGCAGTGAGTCGCCGGGAGTGGATACGCAGTATTTT. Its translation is CASSESPGVDTQYF.

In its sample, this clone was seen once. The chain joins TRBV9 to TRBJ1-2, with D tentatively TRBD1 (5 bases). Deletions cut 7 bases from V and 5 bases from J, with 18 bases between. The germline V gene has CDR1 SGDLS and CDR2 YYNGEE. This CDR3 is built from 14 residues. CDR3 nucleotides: TGTGCCAGCGGTGCCGGACATACTCAGTATGGCTACACCTTC. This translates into CASGAGHTQYGYTF.

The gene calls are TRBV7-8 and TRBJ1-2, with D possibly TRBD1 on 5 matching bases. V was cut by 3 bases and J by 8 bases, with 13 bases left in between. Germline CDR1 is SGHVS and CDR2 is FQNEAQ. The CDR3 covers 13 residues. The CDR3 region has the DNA TGTGCCAGCAGCTTCAGGGAGTCTTGGGGCTACACCTTC. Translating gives CASSFRESWGYTF. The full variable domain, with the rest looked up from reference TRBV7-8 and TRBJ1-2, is GAGVSQSPRYKVAKRGQDVALRCDPISGHVSLFWYQQALGQGPEFLTYFQNEAQLDKSGLPSDRFFAERPEGSVSTLKIQRTQQEDSAVYLCASSFRESWGYTFGSGTRLTVV.

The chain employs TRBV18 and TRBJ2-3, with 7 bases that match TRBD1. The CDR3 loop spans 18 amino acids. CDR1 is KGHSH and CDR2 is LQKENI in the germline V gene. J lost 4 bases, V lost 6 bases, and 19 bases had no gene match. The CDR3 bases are TGTGCCAGCTCTCTATTAGGTATTTCTACAGGGGTTCCAGATACGCAGTATTTT. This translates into CASSLLGISTGVPDTQYF.

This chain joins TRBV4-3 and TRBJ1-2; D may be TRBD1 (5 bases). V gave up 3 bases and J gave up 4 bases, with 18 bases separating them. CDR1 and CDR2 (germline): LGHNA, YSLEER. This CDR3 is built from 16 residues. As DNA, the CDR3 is TGCGCCAGCAGCCACGCCATTGTGGGCGGGGGCTATGGCTACACCTTC. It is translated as CASSHAIVGGGYGYTF.

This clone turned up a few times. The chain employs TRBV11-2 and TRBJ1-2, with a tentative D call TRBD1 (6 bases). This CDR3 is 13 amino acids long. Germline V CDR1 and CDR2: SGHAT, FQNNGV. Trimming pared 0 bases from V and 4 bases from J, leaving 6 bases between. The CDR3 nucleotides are TGTGCCAGCAGCTTAGAGGACAGCTATGGCTACACCTTC. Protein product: CASSLEDSYGYTF. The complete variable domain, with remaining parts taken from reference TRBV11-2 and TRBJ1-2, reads EAGVAQSPRYKIIEKRQSVAFWCNPISGHATLYWYQQILGQGPKLLIQFQNNGVVDDSQLPKDRFSAERLKGVDSTLKIQPAKLEDSAVYLCASSLEDSYGYTFGSGTRLTVV.

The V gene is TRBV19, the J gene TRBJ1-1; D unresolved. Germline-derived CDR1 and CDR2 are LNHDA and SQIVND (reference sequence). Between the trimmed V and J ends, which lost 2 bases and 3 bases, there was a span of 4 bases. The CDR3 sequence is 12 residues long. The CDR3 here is CASSITHTEAFF. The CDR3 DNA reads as TGTGCCAGTAGTATAACCCACACTGAAGCTTTCTTT.

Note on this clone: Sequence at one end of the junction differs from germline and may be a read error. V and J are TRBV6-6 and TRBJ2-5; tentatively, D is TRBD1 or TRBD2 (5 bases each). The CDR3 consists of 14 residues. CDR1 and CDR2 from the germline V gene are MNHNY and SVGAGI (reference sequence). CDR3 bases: TGTGCCAGCAGTTACGCTGGGGTTGGGGGTACCCCGAACTTC. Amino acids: CASSYAGVGGTPNF.

CDR3 sequence reads: CASSAQLGTEAFF. CDR3 nucleotides: TGTGCCAGCAGTGCCCAGTTAGGCACTGAAGCTTTCTTT. This chain links TRBV6-4 with TRBJ1-1; D uncertain. This CDR3 is built from 13 residues. CDR1 and CDR2 (germline): MRHNA, SNTAGT. The V end lost 4 bases, the J end lost 4 bases, and 10 bases lay between the germline ends.

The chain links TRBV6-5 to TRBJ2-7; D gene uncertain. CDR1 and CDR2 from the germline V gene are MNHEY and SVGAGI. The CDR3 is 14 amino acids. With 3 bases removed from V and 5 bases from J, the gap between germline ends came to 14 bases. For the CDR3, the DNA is TGTGCCAGCAGTTATGTGGGGTTGCTCCACGAGCAGTACTTC. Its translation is CASSYVGLLHEQYF.

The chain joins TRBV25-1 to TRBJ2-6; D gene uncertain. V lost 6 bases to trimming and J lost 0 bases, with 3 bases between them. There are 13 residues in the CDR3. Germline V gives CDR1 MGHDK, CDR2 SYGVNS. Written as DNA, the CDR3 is TGTGCCAGCAGCTACTCTGGGGCCAACGTCCTGACTTTC. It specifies CASSYSGANVLTF.

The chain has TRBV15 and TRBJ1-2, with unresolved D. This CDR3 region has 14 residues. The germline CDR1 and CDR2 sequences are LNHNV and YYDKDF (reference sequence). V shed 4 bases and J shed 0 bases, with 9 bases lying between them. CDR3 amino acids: CATSTLQPNYGYTF. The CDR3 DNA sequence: TGTGCCACCAGCACCCTACAGCCTAACTATGGCTACACCTTC.

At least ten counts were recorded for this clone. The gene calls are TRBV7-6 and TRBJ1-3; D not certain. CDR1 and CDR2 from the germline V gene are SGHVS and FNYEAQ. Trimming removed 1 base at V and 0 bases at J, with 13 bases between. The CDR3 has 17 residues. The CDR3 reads CASSLVRRASSGNTIYF. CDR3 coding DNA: TGTGCCAGCAGCTTAGTGAGAAGGGCCAGCTCTGGAAACACCATATATTTT.

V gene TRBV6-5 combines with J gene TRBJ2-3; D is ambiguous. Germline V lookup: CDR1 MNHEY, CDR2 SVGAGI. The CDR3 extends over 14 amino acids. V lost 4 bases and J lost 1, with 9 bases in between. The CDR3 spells CASSWSRGTDTQYF. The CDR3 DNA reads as TGTGCCAGCAGTTGGTCAAGGGGCACAGATACGCAGTATTTT.

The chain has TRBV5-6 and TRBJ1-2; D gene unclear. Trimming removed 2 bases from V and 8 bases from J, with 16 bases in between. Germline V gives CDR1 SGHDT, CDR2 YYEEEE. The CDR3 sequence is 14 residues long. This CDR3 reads CASSFGAPPGGYTF. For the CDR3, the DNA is TGTGCCAGCAGCTTCGGAGCTCCCCCGGGGGGCTACACCTTC.

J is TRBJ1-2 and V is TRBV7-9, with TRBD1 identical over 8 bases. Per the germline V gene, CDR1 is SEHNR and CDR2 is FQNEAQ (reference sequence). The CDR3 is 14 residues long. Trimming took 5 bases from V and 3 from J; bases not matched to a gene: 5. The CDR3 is CASSLRQGYYGYTF. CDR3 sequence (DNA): TGTGCCAGCAGCCTAAGACAGGGGTACTATGGCTACACCTTC.

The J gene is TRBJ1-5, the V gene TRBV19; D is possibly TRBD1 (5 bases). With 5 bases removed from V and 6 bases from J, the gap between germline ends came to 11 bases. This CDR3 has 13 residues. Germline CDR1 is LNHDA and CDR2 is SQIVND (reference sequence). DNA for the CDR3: TGTGCCAGTAGTGTTCGCCAGGGTCAGCCCCAGCATTTT. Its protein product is CASSVRQGQPQHF.

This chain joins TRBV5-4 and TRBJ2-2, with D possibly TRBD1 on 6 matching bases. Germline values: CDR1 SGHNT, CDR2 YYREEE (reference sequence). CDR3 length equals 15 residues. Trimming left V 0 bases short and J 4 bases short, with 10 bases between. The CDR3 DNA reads TGTGCCAGCAGCTTGGGGGCCAGGGGCACCGGGGAGCTGTTTTTT. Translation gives CASSLGARGTGELFF.

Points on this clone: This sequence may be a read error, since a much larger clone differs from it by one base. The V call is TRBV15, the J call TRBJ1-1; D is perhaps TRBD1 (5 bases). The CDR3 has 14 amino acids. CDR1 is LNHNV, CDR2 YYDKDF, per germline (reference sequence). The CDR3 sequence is CAASREPALGEAFF. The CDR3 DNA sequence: TGTGCCGCCAGCAGGGAACCGGCTTTAGGAGAAGCTTTCTTT.

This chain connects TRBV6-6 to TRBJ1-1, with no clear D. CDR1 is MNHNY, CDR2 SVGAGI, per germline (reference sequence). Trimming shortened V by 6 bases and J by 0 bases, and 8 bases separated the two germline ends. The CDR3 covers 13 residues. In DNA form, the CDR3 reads TGTGCCAGCAGCTCCCGGATGAACACTGAAGCTTTCTTT. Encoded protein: CASSSRMNTEAFF.

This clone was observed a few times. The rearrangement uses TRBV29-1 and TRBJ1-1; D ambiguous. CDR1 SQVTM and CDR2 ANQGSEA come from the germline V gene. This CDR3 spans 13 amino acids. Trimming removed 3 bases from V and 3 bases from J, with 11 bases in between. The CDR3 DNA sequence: TGCAGCGTTGAGTATAGACGAGACACTGAAGCTTTCTTT. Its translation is CSVEYRRDTEAFF.